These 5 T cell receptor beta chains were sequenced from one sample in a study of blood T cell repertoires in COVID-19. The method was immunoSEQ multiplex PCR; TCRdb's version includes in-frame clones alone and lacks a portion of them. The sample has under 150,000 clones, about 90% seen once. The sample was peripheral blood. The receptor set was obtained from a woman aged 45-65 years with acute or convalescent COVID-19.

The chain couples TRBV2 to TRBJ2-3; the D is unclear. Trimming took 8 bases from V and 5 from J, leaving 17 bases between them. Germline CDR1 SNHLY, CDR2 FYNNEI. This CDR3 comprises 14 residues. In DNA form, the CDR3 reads TGTGCCAGCCGTCAAGACCAGTGGCAAGATACGCAGTATTTT. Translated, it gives CASRQDQWQDTQYF.

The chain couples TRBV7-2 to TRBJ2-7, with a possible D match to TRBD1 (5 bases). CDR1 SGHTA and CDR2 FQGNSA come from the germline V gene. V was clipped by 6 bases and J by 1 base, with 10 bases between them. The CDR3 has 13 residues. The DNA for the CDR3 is TGTGCCAGCAGGCAGACAGATTCCTACGAGCAGTACTTC. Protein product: CASRQTDSYEQYF. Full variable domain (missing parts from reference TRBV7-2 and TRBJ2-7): GAGVSQSPSNKVTEKGKDVELRCDPISGHTALYWYRQSLGQGLEFLIYFQGNSAPDKSGLPSDRFSAERTGGSVSTLTIQRTQQEDSAVYLCASRQTDSYEQYFGPGTRLTVT.

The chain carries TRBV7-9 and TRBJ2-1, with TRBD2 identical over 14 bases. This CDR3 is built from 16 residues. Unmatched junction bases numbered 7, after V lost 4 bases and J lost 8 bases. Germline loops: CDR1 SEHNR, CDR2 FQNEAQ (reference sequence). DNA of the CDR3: TGTGCCAGCAGCTCTCCGGGACTAGCGGGAGTGTATGAGCAGTTCTTC. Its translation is CASSSPGLAGVYEQFF.

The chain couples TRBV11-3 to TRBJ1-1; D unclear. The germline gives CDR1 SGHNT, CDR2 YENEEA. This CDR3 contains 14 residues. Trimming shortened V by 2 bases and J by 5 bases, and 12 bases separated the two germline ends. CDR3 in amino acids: CASSLTGSGTEAFF. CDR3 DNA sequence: TGTGCCAGCAGCTTAACGGGGTCGGGGACTGAAGCTTTCTTT.

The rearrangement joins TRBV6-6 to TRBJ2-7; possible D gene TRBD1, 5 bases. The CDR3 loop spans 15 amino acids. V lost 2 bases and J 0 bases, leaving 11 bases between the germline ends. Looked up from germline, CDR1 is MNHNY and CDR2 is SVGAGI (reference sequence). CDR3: CASSYGAFSSYEQYF. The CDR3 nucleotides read TGTGCCAGCAGTTACGGGGCTTTCAGCTCCTACGAGCAGTACTTC.